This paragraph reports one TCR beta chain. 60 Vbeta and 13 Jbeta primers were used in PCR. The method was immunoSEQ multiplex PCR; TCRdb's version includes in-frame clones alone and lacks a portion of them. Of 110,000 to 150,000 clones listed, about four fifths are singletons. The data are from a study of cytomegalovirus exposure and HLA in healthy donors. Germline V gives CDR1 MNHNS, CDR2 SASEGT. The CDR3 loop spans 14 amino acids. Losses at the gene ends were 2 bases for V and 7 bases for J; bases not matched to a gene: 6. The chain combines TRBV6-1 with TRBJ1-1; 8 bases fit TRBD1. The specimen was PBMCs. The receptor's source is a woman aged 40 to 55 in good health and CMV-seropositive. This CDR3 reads CASSESRGQGEAFF. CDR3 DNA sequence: TGTGCCAGCAGTGAATCCAGGGGGCAGGGTGAAGCTTTCTTT.